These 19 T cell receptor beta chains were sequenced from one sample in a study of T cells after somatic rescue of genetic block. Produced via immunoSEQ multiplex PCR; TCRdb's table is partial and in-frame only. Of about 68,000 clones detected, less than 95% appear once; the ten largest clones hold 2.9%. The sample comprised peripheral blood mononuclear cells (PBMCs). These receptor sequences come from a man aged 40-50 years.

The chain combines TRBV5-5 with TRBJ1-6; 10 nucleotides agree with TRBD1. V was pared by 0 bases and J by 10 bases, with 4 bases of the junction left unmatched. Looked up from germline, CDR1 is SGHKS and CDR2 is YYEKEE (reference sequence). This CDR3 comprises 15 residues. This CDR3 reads CASSLEDRGWSPLHF. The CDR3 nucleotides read TGTGCCAGCAGCTTGGAGGACAGGGGGTGGTCACCCCTCCACTTT.

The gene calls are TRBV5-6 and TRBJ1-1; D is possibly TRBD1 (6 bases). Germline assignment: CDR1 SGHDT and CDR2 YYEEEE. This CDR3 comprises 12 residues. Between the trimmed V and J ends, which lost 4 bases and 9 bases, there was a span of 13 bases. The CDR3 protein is CASSPRQAQAFF. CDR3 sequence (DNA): TGTGCCAGCAGCCCCCGACAGGCCCAAGCTTTCTTT.

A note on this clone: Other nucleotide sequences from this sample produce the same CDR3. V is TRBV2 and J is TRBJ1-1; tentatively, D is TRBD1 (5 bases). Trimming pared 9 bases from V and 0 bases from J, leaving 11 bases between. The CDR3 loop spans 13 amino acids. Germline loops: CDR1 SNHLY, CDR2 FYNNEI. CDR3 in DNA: TGTGCCAGGTCGACAGTCATGAACACTGAAGCTTTCTTT. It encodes CARSTVMNTEAFF.

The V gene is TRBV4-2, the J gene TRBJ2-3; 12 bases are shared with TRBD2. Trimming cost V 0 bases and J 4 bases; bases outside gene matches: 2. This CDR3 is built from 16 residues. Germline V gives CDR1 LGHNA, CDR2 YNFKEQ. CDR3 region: CASSQELAGGADTQYF. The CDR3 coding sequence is TGTGCCAGCAGCCAAGAACTAGCGGGAGGAGCAGATACGCAGTATTTT.

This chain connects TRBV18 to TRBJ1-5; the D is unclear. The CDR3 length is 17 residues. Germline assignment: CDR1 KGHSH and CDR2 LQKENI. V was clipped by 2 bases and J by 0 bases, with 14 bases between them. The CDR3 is CASSPSQAGNSNQPQHF. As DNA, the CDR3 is TGTGCCAGCTCACCAAGCCAGGCTGGGAATAGCAATCAGCCCCAGCATTTT.

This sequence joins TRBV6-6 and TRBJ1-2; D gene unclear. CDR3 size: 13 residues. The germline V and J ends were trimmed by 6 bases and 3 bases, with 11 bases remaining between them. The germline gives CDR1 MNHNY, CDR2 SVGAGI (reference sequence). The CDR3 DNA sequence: TGTGCCAGCAGGGAGGGCGGCTACTATGGCTACACCTTC. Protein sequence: CASREGGYYGYTF.

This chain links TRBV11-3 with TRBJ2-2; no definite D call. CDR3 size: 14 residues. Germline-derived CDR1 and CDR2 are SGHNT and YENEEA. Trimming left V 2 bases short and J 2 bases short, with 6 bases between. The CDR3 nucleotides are TGTGCCAGCAGCTTACAGAGTAACACCGGGGAGCTGTTTTTT. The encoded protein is CASSLQSNTGELFF.

As DNA, the CDR3 is TGCGCCAGCAGTGACCCAGGGCTTCAAGAGACCCAGTACTTC. Translating it yields CASSDPGLQETQYF. The rearrangement uses TRBV10-1 and TRBJ2-5, with a tentative D call TRBD1 (5 bases). This CDR3 comprises 14 residues. The germline V and J ends were trimmed by 3 bases and 2 bases, with 10 bases remaining between them. Per germline, CDR1 WNHNN and CDR2 SYGVQD (reference sequence).

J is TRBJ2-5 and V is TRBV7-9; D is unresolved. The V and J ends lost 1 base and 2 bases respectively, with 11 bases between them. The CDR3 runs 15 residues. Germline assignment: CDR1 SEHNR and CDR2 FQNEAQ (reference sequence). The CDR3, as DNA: TGTGCCAGCAGCTTAGGTACTAACATTCAAGAGACCCAGTACTTC. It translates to CASSLGTNIQETQYF. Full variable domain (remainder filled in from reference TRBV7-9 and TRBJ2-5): DTGVSQNPRHKITKRGQNVTFRCDPISEHNRLYWYRQTLGQGPEFLTYFQNEAQLEKSRLLSDRFSAERPKGSFSTLEIQRTEQGDSAMYLCASSLGTNIQETQYFGPGTRLLVL.

CDR3 sequence reads: CASRPRPSSGRGEQYF. DNA of the CDR3: TGTGCCAGCAGACCACGTCCCAGCAGCGGGAGAGGAGAGCAGTACTTC. The chain employs TRBV28 and TRBJ2-7, with 8 bases that match TRBD2. The V segment lost 6 bases and the J segment 7 bases; nucleotides outside the gene matches: 17. CDR1 and CDR2 from the germline V gene are MDHEN and SYDVKM. This CDR3 is 16 amino acids long.

The CDR3 nucleotides read TGTGCCAGCAGCCGACCTAGGACAGGGGGGGCCTACGAGCAGTACTTC. Its protein product is CASSRPRTGGAYEQYF. V gene TRBV5-6 combines with J gene TRBJ2-7; 10 nucleotides match TRBD1. Trimming cost V 4 bases and J 2 bases; bases outside gene matches: 9. The V gene's germline CDR1 is SGHDT and CDR2 YYEEEE. The CDR3 spans 16 residues.

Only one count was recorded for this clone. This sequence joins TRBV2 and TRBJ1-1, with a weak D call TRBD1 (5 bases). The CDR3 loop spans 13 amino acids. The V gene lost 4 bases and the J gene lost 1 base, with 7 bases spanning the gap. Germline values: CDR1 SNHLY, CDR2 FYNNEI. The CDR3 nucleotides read TGTGCCAGCAGTGTCGGGGGGAACACTGAAGCTTTCTTT. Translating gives CASSVGGNTEAFF.

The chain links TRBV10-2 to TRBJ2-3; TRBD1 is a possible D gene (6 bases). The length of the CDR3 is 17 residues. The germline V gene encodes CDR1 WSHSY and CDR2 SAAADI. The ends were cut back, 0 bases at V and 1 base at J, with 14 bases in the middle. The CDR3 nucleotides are TGCGCCAGCAGTGAGTCGGCTGGGGGCTGGGGCACAGATACGCAGTATTTT. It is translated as CASSESAGGWGTDTQYF.

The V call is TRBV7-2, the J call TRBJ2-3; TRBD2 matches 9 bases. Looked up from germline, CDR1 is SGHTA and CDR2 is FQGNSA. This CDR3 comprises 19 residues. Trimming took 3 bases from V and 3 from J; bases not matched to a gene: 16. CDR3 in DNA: TGTGCCAGCAGCTTGAAGTGGGCTAGCGGGGTCCTAGGGACAGATACGCAGTATTTT. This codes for CASSLKWASGVLGTDTQYF. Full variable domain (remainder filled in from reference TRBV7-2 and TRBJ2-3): GAGVSQSPSNKVTEKGKDVELRCDPISGHTALYWYRQSLGQGLEFLIYFQGNSAPDKSGLPSDRFSAERTGGSVSTLTIQRTQQEDSAVYLCASSLKWASGVLGTDTQYFGPGTRLTVL.

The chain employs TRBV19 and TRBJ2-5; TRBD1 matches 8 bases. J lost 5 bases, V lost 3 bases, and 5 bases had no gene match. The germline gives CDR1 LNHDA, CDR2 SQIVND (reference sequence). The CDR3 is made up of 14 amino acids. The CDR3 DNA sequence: TGTGCCAGTAGTATTGGGACAGGAAGGGAGACCCAGTACTTC. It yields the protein CASSIGTGRETQYF.

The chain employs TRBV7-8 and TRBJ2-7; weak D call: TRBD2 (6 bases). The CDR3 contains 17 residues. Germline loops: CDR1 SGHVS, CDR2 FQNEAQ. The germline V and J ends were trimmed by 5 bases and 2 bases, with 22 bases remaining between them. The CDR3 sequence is CASSQKWRGAPAYEQYF. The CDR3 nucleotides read TGTGCCAGCAGCCAGAAATGGCGGGGAGCCCCCGCCTACGAGCAGTACTTC.

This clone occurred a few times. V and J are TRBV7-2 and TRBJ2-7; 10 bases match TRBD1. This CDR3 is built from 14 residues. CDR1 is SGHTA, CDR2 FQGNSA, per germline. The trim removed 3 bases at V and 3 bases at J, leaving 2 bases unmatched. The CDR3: CASSLTGGIYEQYF. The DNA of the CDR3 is TGTGCCAGCAGCTTGACAGGGGGCATCTACGAGCAGTACTTC.

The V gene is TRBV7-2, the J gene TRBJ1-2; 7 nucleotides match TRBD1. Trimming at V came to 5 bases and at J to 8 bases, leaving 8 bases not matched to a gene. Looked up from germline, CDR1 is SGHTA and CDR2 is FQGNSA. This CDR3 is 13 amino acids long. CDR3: CASSIYRDSGYTF. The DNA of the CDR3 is TGTGCCAGCAGCATCTACAGGGACAGCGGCTACACCTTC. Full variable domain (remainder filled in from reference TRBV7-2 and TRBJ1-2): GAGVSQSPSNKVTEKGKDVELRCDPISGHTALYWYRQSLGQGLEFLIYFQGNSAPDKSGLPSDRFSAERTGGSVSTLTIQRTQQEDSAVYLCASSIYRDSGYTFGSGTRLTVV.

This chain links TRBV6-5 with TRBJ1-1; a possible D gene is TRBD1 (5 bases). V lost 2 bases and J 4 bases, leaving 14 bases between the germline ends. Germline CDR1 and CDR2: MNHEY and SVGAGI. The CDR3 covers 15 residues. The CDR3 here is CASSYGVSRGTEAFF. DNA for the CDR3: TGTGCCAGCAGTTACGGCGTGAGTAGGGGCACTGAAGCTTTCTTT.